The entry that follows covers one T cell receptor (beta chain) sequence. Original handling: For nucleated cells, counts were estimated from reference gene primer amplification. TCRdb keeps only in-frame clones here, not all; method: immunoSEQ multiplex PCR. The DNA gave D and trimming, while V, J and clone size come from that table. The sample holds around 380,000 clones, roughly 77% seen once. This specimen belongs to a study of blood T cell repertoires in COVID-19. This CDR3 is built from 12 residues. Deletions cut 7 bases from V and 3 bases from J, with 7 bases between. Per germline, CDR1 LNHDA and CDR2 SQIVND (reference sequence).

The sequence was collected from a human donor with acute or convalescent COVID-19. The donor label of this sample is uncertain. This chain links TRBV19 with TRBJ1-3, with D maybe TRBD1 (6 bases). Sequenced: peripheral blood. In DNA, the CDR3 is TGTGCCAGTAAGGACAGTGGAAACACCATATATTTT. Its protein product is CASKDSGNTIYF.